This TCR beta chain was captured in a study of early T cells in non-severe SARS-CoV-2 infection (dated by TCRdb to 2020 to 2022). About the investigation overall: Bulk RNA from unsorted whole blood was used for TCR sequencing, so alpha and beta chains could not be paired.

The CDR3, from cysteine to phenylalanine, totals 16 residues. The CDR3 DNA has 48 bases and is translated from base 1. V sheds 2 bases and J sheds 2 bases, leaving 14 bases between their ends. Based on the germline V gene (reference sequence), the CDR1 and CDR2 sequences are LNHDA and SQIVND. In its sample, this clonotype was seen a few times. What this receptor recognizes is not known. Base qualities are not at hand, and no much larger clone is one base apart. This was a case-control study nested in a cohort of healthcare workers in London, UK, who had nasopharyngeal swab PCR tests and blood samples taken every week. Healthcare workers were recruited during the week of the UK lockdown, between 23 and 31 March 2020, and followed weekly for up to about 15 weeks. Libraries came from 5' RACE. TCRdb shows the sequencer as NextSeq 500. The TCR library protocol attached unique molecular identifiers to individual cDNA molecules to correct for sequencing error and PCR bias. Both TCR alpha and beta chains were sequenced, and tight co-correlation was observed between alpha and beta sequence abundances in each sample. The study's processing was this. V gene, J gene and CDR3 annotation of TCR sequences was performed with Decombinator V4. Expanded TCRs were defined as changing significantly between any two time points under a Poisson model with p below 0.0001. TCR abundances were normalised to the total number of TCRs sequenced per sample and expressed as counts per million. TRAV1-2 paired with TRAJ12, TRAJ20 or TRAJ33 defined MAIT TCRs, while TRAV10 paired with TRAJ18 defined iNKT TCRs. VDJdb, accessed 1 November 2021, was searched for CMV, EBV and SARS-CoV-2 annotated TCRs, excluding TCRs annotated for multiple antigens. The raw public data were reprocessed by TCRdb itself: fastp quality trimming at Q25, MiXCR clonotype calling, in-frame beta chains only. CDR3 protein duplicates are merged, each entry listing the most common genes and DNA. TCRdb's processing, not the authors', yielded these V and J calls. Across this sample there are tens of thousands of distinct CDR3 sequences, with over 11% seen only once. Roughly 3% of the sample is in the top ten clones.

Paper-wide results and their limitations: Matching against VDJdb was skewed toward anti-spike CD8 responses, likely underestimated virus-specific expansions, and missed private and CD4 specificities.

The source of this sequence is an adult who was a healthcare worker with PCR-confirmed SARS-CoV-2 infection or an uninfected control (not recorded which). Sequencing used whole blood. The chain links TRBV19 with TRBJ2-3, with an unclear D gene assignment. The DNA is TGTGCCAGTAGTATATATGGATTGGGAATCACAGATACGCAGTATTTT. It codes for CASSIYGLGITDTQYF.